A selection of T cell receptor beta chains follows, all from one sample in a study of memory CD4+ T cells and cytomegalovirus serostatus. Sequencing was performed with immunoSEQ multiplex PCR; in TCRdb, only in-frame clones are kept and a portion is missing. The sample holds 50,000 to 75,000 clones, around 83% seen once. The sequenced material came from memory CD4+ T cells from blood. The receptors were sampled from an adult in good health and CMV-seronegative. CDR3s include the opening cysteine and the closing phenylalanine or tryptophan. Fields, in order: V gene, J gene, D gene, clone size, CDR3 protein. The D gene is left open where the match is weak. Not every row has a clone size; where given, it reads once, few, many or a size class.

TRBV28	TRBJ1-5	.	.	CASLGGGRGRFQPQHF
TRBV2	TRBJ2-2	TRBD2	.	CASRGGARLNTGELFF
TRBV28	TRBJ2-3	.	.	CATPTGRIADTQYF
TRBV18	TRBJ1-4	.	.	CASSPSKVENEKLFF
TRBV11-2	TRBJ2-3	TRBD2	.	CASSLGLAADTQYF
TRBV2	TRBJ2-6	TRBD1	once	CASSERQGTPGANVLTF
TRBV23-1	TRBJ1-2	.	.	CASSQSGLLNGYTF
TRBV2	TRBJ2-7	.	.	CASRDGPIRTF
TRBV4-1	TRBJ1-2	.	few	CASSPTGGRSGYTF
TRBV28	TRBJ2-7	TRBD1	once	CASSAAGTGGLYEQYF
TRBV5-1	TRBJ2-3	.	.	CASSSGQTDTQYF
TRBV2	TRBJ1-1	.	.	CASSATEGSTEAFF
TRBV6-5	TRBJ1-6	TRBD1	.	CASTRGTGASPLHF
TRBV29-1	TRBJ1-1	.	.	CSVRLNTEAFF
TRBV4-2	TRBJ2-7	.	.	CASSPPGNSYEQYF
TRBV30	TRBJ1-2	.	few	CAWRVGGGYTF
TRBV7-8	TRBJ2-1	TRBD2	.	CASRPGRTSGRRSGTEQFF
TRBV18	TRBJ2-1	TRBD1	.	CASSPARTGNEQFF
TRBV28	TRBJ2-7	.	.	CASRGDTLYEQYF
TRBV28	TRBJ1-2	.	once	CASSLRGDSPYGYTF
TRBV2	TRBJ2-2	.	.	CASRPRGTNTGELFF
TRBV5-1	TRBJ1-5	.	.	CASSLAGRANQPQHF
TRBV2	TRBJ2-5	.	.	CASNSGSGTQYF
TRBV6-1	TRBJ1-1	TRBD1	.	CASSVQGAGTEAFF
TRBV19	TRBJ1-1	.	.	CASKTDIRAEAFF
TRBV28	TRBJ1-5	.	.	CASRKGVRRNQPQHF
TRBV6-5	TRBJ2-3	TRBD1	few	CASHGSGQGTDTQYF
TRBV2	TRBJ1-3	.	once	CASSDRGFSGNTIYF
TRBV5-1	TRBJ2-1	TRBD2	.	CASSWQAGAYNEQFF
TRBV4-1	TRBJ2-2	TRBD1	.	CASSQELAGRGWTGELFF
TRBV2	TRBJ2-1	TRBD2	.	CASRPPDSGSNEQFF
TRBV6-1	TRBJ2-3	TRBD1	.	CASTLRQGRTDTQYF
TRBV6-5	TRBJ1-3	.	.	CASSYSVVRSGNTIYF
TRBV7-6	TRBJ2-2	.	.	CASSLVVGVNTGELFF
TRBV6-6	TRBJ1-5	.	.	CASTKAGRSNQPQHF
TRBV5-4	TRBJ1-3	.	.	CASSLGAQTTGNTIYF
TRBV27	TRBJ1-2	.	few	CASRTDAPTSVDTF
TRBV19	TRBJ2-7	.	.	CASSIAHGPYEQYF
TRBV5-6	TRBJ1-1	.	.	CASSLGLGNTEAFF
TRBV7-8	TRBJ2-3	.	once	CASSISGPSTDTQYF
TRBV25-1	TRBJ1-4	.	.	CASSDPGVNEKLFF
TRBV7-2	TRBJ1-1	.	.	CASSLRGTNTEAFF
TRBV6-1	TRBJ1-5	TRBD1	.	CASSQSGGGQPQHF
TRBV28	TRBJ2-5	TRBD2	.	CASSHGGRAGGETQYF
TRBV19	TRBJ1-2	.	.	CASSPSDRAGYTF
TRBV19	TRBJ2-7	.	.	CASSTSRQENYEQYF